The 20 T cell receptor beta chains in this list originate from one sample, sequenced in a study of blood T cell repertoires in COVID-19. TCRdb keeps only in-frame clones here, not all; method: immunoSEQ multiplex PCR. The sample holds about 380,000 clones, about 90% seen once. The sequenced sample was PBMCs or T cells enriched from blood (not recorded which). These receptors came from a young man who had recovered from COVID-19.

This rearrangement joins TRBV10-2 to TRBJ2-7; perhaps TRBD2 as D (5 bases). Trimming took 2 bases from V and 5 from J, leaving 13 bases between them. Germline V gene sequence: CDR1 WSHSY, CDR2 SAAADI. This CDR3 contains 14 residues. CDR3 nucleotides: TGCGCCAGCAGTGAGGGTCAGGAGGCCCACGAGCAGTACTTC. The encoded protein is CASSEGQEAHEQYF.

Remarks on this clone: Other DNA sequences of this sample code for an identical CDR3. The chain carries TRBV27 and TRBJ1-1; D unclear. Germline CDR1 MNHEY, CDR2 SMNVEV (reference sequence). Trimming stripped 3 bases from V and 1 base from J, with 6 bases between. This CDR3 comprises 13 residues. The CDR3 spells CASSLYRNTEAFF. In nucleotides, the CDR3 is TGTGCCAGCAGTTTGTACAGGAACACTGAAGCTTTCTTT.

The rearrangement joins TRBV9 to TRBJ1-2; 8 bases are a match to TRBD1. The CDR3 contains 16 residues. CDR1 and CDR2 from the germline V gene are SGDLS and YYNGEE. Losses at the gene ends were 0 bases for V and 6 bases for J; bases not matched to a gene: 10. CDR3 protein: CASSVGGTGSVNGYTF. The CDR3, as DNA: TGTGCCAGCAGCGTAGGGGGGACAGGATCCGTCAATGGCTACACCTTC.

The CDR3 region has the DNA TGTGCCAGCTCACCATCGGCCCTCGGAGAGGATCAGCCCCAGCATTTT. This sequence encodes CASSPSALGEDQPQHF. J is TRBJ1-5 and V is TRBV18; D unclear. This CDR3 region has 16 residues. Germline-derived CDR1 and CDR2 are KGHSH and LQKENI. V dropped 2 bases and J dropped 5 bases, with 16 bases sitting between them.

This chain uses TRBV30 with TRBJ1-2, with D possibly matching TRBD1 (5 bases). Germline loops: CDR1 GTSNPN, CDR2 SVGIG (reference sequence). CDR3 size: 12 residues. The germline V and J ends were trimmed by 3 bases and 8 bases, with 13 bases remaining between them. The CDR3 loop reads CAWSPGLRGYTF. CDR3 DNA: TGTGCCTGGAGCCCGGGACTGAGAGGCTACACCTTC. The whole variable domain, filled in from reference TRBV30 and TRBJ1-2, reads SQTIHQWPATLVQPVGSPLSLECTVEGTSNPNLYWYRQAAGRGLQLLFYSVGIGQISSEVPQNLSASRPQDRQFILSSKKLLLSDSGFYLCAWSPGLRGYTFGSGTRLTVV.

The chain carries TRBV7-9 and TRBJ2-5, with TRBD1 matching 7 bases. J lost 4 bases, V lost 2 bases, and 4 bases had no gene match. Germline V gene sequence: CDR1 SEHNR, CDR2 FQNEAQ (reference sequence). The CDR3 covers 14 residues. The CDR3 here is CASSLMGQSETQYF. The CDR3 DNA reads TGTGCCAGCAGCTTAATGGGACAGTCAGAGACCCAGTACTTC.

The rearrangement uses TRBV7-9 and TRBJ1-4; perhaps TRBD1 as D (5 bases). V was cut by 3 bases and J by 6 bases, with 14 bases left in between. Germline CDR1 is SEHNR and CDR2 is FQNEAQ (reference sequence). This CDR3 has 15 residues. The CDR3 loop reads CASSFGVVGDEKLFF. In DNA, the CDR3 is TGTGCCAGCAGCTTTGGCGTAGTAGGGGATGAAAAACTGTTTTTT.

V and J are TRBV20-1 and TRBJ2-3; TRBD2 is a possible D gene (5 bases). Germline V gene lookup returns CDR1 DFQATT and CDR2 SNEGSKA (reference sequence). The V end lost 3 bases, the J end lost 0 bases, and 7 bases lay between the germline ends. The CDR3 is 13 amino acids. The CDR3 loop is CSASWTSTDTQYF. In nucleotides, the CDR3 is TGCAGTGCTAGTTGGACTAGCACAGATACGCAGTATTTT.

The sample holds a few counts of this clone. The J gene is TRBJ1-2, the V gene TRBV7-2; maybe TRBD1 (5 bases). The CDR3 loop spans 15 amino acids. The ends were cut back, 5 bases at V and 0 bases at J, with 13 bases in the middle. Germline lookup yields CDR1 SGHTA and CDR2 FQGNSA. CDR3 nucleotides: TGTGCCAGCAGCAGCCCGGACAAGGCTAACTATGGCTACACCTTC. Translating gives CASSSPDKANYGYTF.

The rearrangement links TRBV9 to TRBJ2-1; D remains unclear. Germline loops: CDR1 SGDLS, CDR2 YYNGEE. The CDR3 loop spans 15 amino acids. Between the trimmed V and J ends, which lost 1 base and 0 bases, there was a span of 8 bases. The CDR3 sequence: CASSVTDNSYNEQFF. CDR3 in DNA: TGTGCCAGCAGCGTAACAGACAACTCCTACAATGAGCAGTTCTTC.

This clone was seen a single time. Other DNA sequences in this sample translate to the same CDR3. The chain uses TRBV18 and TRBJ2-5; D is perhaps TRBD1 (5 bases). This CDR3 is built from 12 residues. Germline CDR1 is KGHSH and CDR2 is LQKENI. V was shortened by 2 bases and J by 4 bases, with 5 bases between the two germline ends. CDR3 DNA sequence: TGTGCCAGCTCACCAAGGGGAGAGACCCAGTACTTC. It is translated as CASSPRGETQYF.

The chain joins TRBV10-3 to TRBJ1-5; a weak D match, TRBD1 (6 bases). The CDR3 loop spans 15 amino acids. From germline, CDR1 is ENHRY and CDR2 SYGVKD. The ends were cut back, 2 bases at V and 5 bases at J, with 13 bases in the middle. The CDR3 region is CAISERDTRYQPQHF. The CDR3 nucleotides read TGTGCCATCAGTGAGAGGGACACTCGATATCAGCCCCAGCATTTT.

The chain recombines TRBV5-4 with TRBJ2-1; TRBD2 aligns across 8 bases. V shed 0 bases and J 3 bases; nucleotides not matched to a gene: 8. This CDR3 comprises 17 residues. Germline values: CDR1 SGHNT, CDR2 YYREEE (reference sequence). CDR3 in DNA: TGTGCCAGCAGCTTGGCGGGGGGGCGCGAATTCTACAATGAGCAGTTCTTC. As protein: CASSLAGGREFYNEQFF.

This chain links TRBV19 with TRBJ1-5; TRBD1 matches at 8 bases. CDR1 and CDR2 (germline): LNHDA, SQIVND (reference sequence). V gave up 3 bases and J gave up 4 bases; unmatched junction bases: 17. There are 19 residues in the CDR3. CDR3 DNA sequence: TGTGCCAGTAGTATTTATTTCGCGGACAGGGCGGATTCTAATCAGCCCCAGCATTTT. It is translated as CASSIYFADRADSNQPQHF.

This clone showed up just once. The genes are TRBV25-1 and TRBJ2-1; 7 bases match TRBD1. This CDR3 comprises 16 residues. Germline lookup yields CDR1 MGHDK and CDR2 SYGVNS. The V and J ends lost 1 base and 4 bases, in that order; junction bases with no gene match: 7. For the CDR3, the DNA is TGTGCCAGCAGTGAATCCCCCGACAGGGCTTACAATGAGCAGTTCTTC. Its translation: CASSESPDRAYNEQFF.

For this clone: Other DNA sequences in this sample translate to the same CDR3. J is TRBJ1-5 and V is TRBV5-1; 7 nucleotides match TRBD1. Germline V gives CDR1 SGHRS, CDR2 YFSETQ. The length of the CDR3 is 14 residues. V shed 4 bases, J shed 4 bases, and the junction held 5 bases outside the gene matches. The chain's CDR3 is CASSAGTANQPQHF. CDR3 coding DNA: TGCGCCAGCAGCGCCGGGACAGCTAATCAGCCCCAGCATTTT.

The genes are TRBV29-1 and TRBJ1-1, with TRBD1 as a possible D gene (5 bases). V dropped 5 bases and J dropped 3 bases, with 13 bases sitting between them. The germline V gene encodes CDR1 SQVTM and CDR2 ANQGSEA. The CDR3 consists of 13 residues. As DNA, the CDR3 is TGCAGCGTTACAGGACCTATGGACACTGAAGCTTTCTTT. This translates into CSVTGPMDTEAFF.

V usage is TRBV18 and J usage is TRBJ2-7, with a possible D match to TRBD2 (5 bases). V was cut by 3 bases and J by 7 bases, with 13 bases left in between. Germline values: CDR1 KGHSH, CDR2 LQKENI. CDR3 length: 13 amino acids. The CDR3 DNA sequence: TGTGCCAGCTCACCGGGAGCACCGGGAGAGCAGTACTTC. Translated: CASSPGAPGEQYF.

J is TRBJ1-4 and V is TRBV9; 8 bases align to TRBD1. The V and J ends lost 1 base and 5 bases, in that order; junction bases with no gene match: 7. The CDR3 runs to 16 residues. Germline lookup yields CDR1 SGDLS and CDR2 YYNGEE. The CDR3 DNA sequence: TGTGCCAGCAGCGTACGTGACAGGGGACCAAATGAAAAACTGTTTTTT. Protein sequence: CASSVRDRGPNEKLFF.

The V call is TRBV29-1, the J call TRBJ2-1; no clear D. There are 15 residues in the CDR3. Trimming pared 7 bases from V and 2 bases from J, leaving 18 bases between. The germline gives CDR1 SQVTM, CDR2 ANQGSEA. The CDR3 DNA sequence: TGCAGCGCCGGTCGTTCAGGCCTTACCTACAATGAGCAGTTCTTC. Its protein product is CSAGRSGLTYNEQFF.